This T cell receptor (beta chain) stems from a study of blood T cells in healthy people across ages. Study summary: The template switching approach captured approximately one barcoded beta molecule for every two T cells.

Combining a sample-barcoded 5' primer with a J-beta primer mix, a second PCR ran for roughly 6 to 11 cycles. Unique molecular identifiers of 12 random nucleotides labeled each cDNA. TCRdb reanalysed the 5' RACE reads using MiXCR and keeps one entry per CDR3 protein. Of 550,000 to 700,000 distinct CDR3 sequences listed, 27% are singletons. Germline loops: CDR1 SGHAT, CDR2 FQNNGV. This CDR3 is built from 16 residues. The junction had 9 bases not matched to a gene; V was cut back by 5 bases and J by 2 bases. The chain employs TRBV11-2 and TRBJ2-3; 8 bases align to TRBD2. The TCR was taken from a woman in her seventies in good health. Sequencing input: blood. CDR3 sequence reads: CASSPYSGIYTDTQYF. CDR3 DNA: TGTGCCAGCAGCCCCTATAGCGGGATATACACAGATACGCAGTATTTT.